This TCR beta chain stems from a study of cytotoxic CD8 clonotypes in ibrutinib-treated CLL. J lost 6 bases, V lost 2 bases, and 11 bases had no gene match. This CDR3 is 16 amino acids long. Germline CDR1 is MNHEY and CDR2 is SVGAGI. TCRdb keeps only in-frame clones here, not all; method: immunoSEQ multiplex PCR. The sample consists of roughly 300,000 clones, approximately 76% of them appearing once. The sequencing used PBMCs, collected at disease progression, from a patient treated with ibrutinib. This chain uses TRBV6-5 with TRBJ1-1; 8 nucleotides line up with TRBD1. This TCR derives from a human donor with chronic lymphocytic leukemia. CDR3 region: CASSYAWTGRSAEAFF. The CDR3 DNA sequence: TGTGCCAGCAGTTACGCCTGGACAGGGCGTTCAGCTGAAGCTTTCTTT.